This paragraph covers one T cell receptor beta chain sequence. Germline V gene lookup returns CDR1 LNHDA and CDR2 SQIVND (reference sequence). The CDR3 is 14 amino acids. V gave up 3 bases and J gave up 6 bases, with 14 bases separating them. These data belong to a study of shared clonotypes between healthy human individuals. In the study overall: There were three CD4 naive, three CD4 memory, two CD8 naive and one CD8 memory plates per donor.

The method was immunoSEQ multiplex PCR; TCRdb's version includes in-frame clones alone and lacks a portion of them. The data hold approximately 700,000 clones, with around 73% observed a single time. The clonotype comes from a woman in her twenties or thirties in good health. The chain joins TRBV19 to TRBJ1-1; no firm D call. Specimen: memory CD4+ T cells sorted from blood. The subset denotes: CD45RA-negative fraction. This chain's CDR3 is CASSIGLVSSEAFF. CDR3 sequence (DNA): TGTGCCAGTAGTATTGGGCTAGTTAGTTCTGAAGCTTTCTTT.